This T cell receptor (beta chain) is from a study of post-analysis software for immune sequencing data. The study, taken as a whole, reports: Controls showed lower frequencies than patients for roughly 5 TRBV segments, and TRBV5-6, TRBV5-1 and TRBV20-1 were among these. Under the F measure, samples that were prepared in one batch clustered strongly together. Compared against controls, patients with multiple sclerosis displayed significantly lower normalized Chao1 diversity.

Researchers reported that TCR beta cDNA libraries carried unique molecular identifiers. Out of about 0.9 to 11 million T cells, about 500,000 cDNA molecules were generated. MiXCR, run by TCRdb on the PCR reads, gives a single entry per CDR3 protein. The repertoire holds about 540,000 distinct CDR3 sequences, with less than 40% as singletons. Remarks on this clonotype: The antigen remains undetermined.

Per germline, CDR1 DFQATT and CDR2 SNEGSKA (reference sequence). This CDR3 contains 11 residues. The V end lost 6 bases, the J end lost 9 bases, and 15 bases lay between the germline ends. Sample: blood. The chain has TRBV20-1 and TRBJ2-7; unclear D gene. This TCR derives from a girl aged 2-17 years with multiple sclerosis. The CDR3 reads CSAATALMQYF. In nucleotides, the CDR3 is TGCAGTGCCGCCACAGCATTAATGCAGTACTTC.